The source of this T cell receptor beta chain is a study of T cells in Graves' hyperthyroidism and ophthalmopathy. Amplified TCR beta CDR3 regions derived from RNA transcripts. First-round RT-PCR with HTBI primers amplified the TCR CDR3 region. TCRdb passed the multiplex PCR reads through MiXCR, listing each CDR3 protein once. Counted here are some 270,000 distinct CDR3 sequences, about 13% occurring once; the ten biggest clones make up roughly 8.2%. Germline CDR1 is DFQATT and CDR2 is SNEGSKA (reference sequence). CDR3 length: 12 amino acids. V lost 3 bases to trimming and J lost 3 bases, with 8 bases between them. The sample holds many counts of this clonotype. No progression to ophthalmopathy during 18 months of follow-up defined stable disease. Patients aged 18 to 65 had newly diagnosed hyperthyroidism that had lasted under 2 months. Diagnosing involved the use of clinical symptoms, serum thyroxine and TRAb, thyroid ultrasound and orbital computed tomography.

The material sequenced was blood. This clonotype was obtained from a woman aged 40 to 55 with Graves' hyperthyroidism. V is TRBV20-1 and J is TRBJ1-1; the D gene is possibly TRBD1 (6 bases). The CDR3 nucleotides are TGCAGTGCTAGGAGGGGGGACACTGAAGCTTTCTTT. Encoded protein: CSARRGDTEAFF.